This T cell receptor (beta chain) was sequenced during a study of CD8 T cells in Susac syndrome. The CDR3 extends over 14 amino acids. Trimming took off 2 bases at V and 0 bases at J, with 8 bases between the two ends. The germline CDR1 and CDR2 sequences are GTSNPN and SVGIG (reference sequence). A quantity of about 0.45 to 1 ug RNA underwent reverse transcription using random hexamers. In TCRdb, the immunoSEQ multiplex PCR reads were re-called with MiXCR into one record per CDR3 protein. The sample has a few hundred thousand distinct CDR3 sequences, approximately 95% seen once. The chain has TRBV30 and TRBJ2-1, with D maybe TRBD2 (5 bases). This TCR came from a human donor with multiple sclerosis. The sample taken for sequencing was CD4+ T cells from PBMCs. This CDR3 is CAWSIATSYNEQFF. CDR3 bases: TGTGCCTGGAGTATAGCGACCTCCTACAATGAGCAGTTCTTC.